Following are 13 T cell receptor beta chains from one sample sequenced in a study of blood T cell repertoires in COVID-19 (dated by TCRdb to the early 2020s). The method behind the library was the immunoSEQ multiplex PCR assay. This is the immuneACCESS table as TCRdb keeps it, with only in-frame sequences that have V and J called. A part of the clones is gone; compared with another copy, unresolved V genes explain less than half, and the rest is unexplained. The sample table lists 80,000 to 100,000 clones, 86% of them with a count of one. The top ten clonotypes cover approximately 12% of the sample. Sequenced material: peripheral blood. The receptors shown here come from a woman aged 55-69 years in a cohort sampled during active or convalescent COVID-19.

The rearrangement uses TRBV4-2 and TRBJ2-2; TRBD2 matches at 11 bases. The CDR3 covers 17 residues. The ends lost 0 bases at V and 6 bases at J; junction bases unmatched: 6. Germline lookup yields CDR1 LGHNA and CDR2 YNFKEQ. The CDR3 reads CASSQETASGRPGELFF. The CDR3 DNA sequence: TGTGCCAGCAGCCAAGAAACGGCTAGCGGGAGGCCCGGGGAGCTGTTTTTT.

As DNA, the CDR3 is TGTGCCAGCAGCGATCCTAGGACAGGTGGGAAAGAGACCCAGTACTTC. Translated: CASSDPRTGGKETQYF. V gene TRBV9 combines with J gene TRBJ2-5, with 7 bases identical to TRBD1. Germline CDR1 SGDLS, CDR2 YYNGEE. Losses at the gene ends were 3 bases for V and 3 bases for J; bases not matched to a gene: 11. The CDR3 extends over 16 amino acids.

V gene TRBV5-1 combines with J gene TRBJ1-2; D may be TRBD1 (6 bases). The CDR3 loop spans 15 amino acids. Trimming pared 4 bases from V and 3 bases from J, leaving 16 bases between. The germline gives CDR1 SGHRS, CDR2 YFSETQ. The chain's CDR3 is CASSPDPGDHYGYTF. In DNA form, the CDR3 reads TGCGCCAGCAGCCCCGACCCAGGGGATCACTATGGCTACACCTTC.

This chain uses TRBV9 with TRBJ1-3; TRBD1 is a possible D gene (6 bases). Between the trimmed V and J ends, which lost 6 bases and 0 bases, there was a span of 13 bases. This CDR3 is built from 15 residues. Germline-derived CDR1 and CDR2 are SGDLS and YYNGEE. CDR3: CASNLRGRSGNTIYF. The CDR3, as DNA: TGTGCCAGCAACCTCAGGGGACGCTCTGGAAACACCATATATTTT.

The genes are TRBV6-1 and TRBJ1-1; no clear D. The CDR3 spans 12 residues. The V end was cut by 3 bases, the J end by 4 bases, with 6 bases between. Germline V gene sequence: CDR1 MNHNS, CDR2 SASEGT. CDR3 amino acids: CASSDQVTEAFF. Written as DNA, the CDR3 is TGTGCCAGCAGTGATCAGGTCACTGAAGCTTTCTTT.

This clone was detected only a few times. The chain recombines TRBV29-1 with TRBJ1-1, with 9 bases fitting TRBD1. Germline CDR1 reads SQVTM; CDR2 reads ANQGSEA. CDR3 length: 14 residues. V lost 2 bases to trimming and J lost 6 bases; unmatched junction nucleotides: 7. This chain's CDR3 is CSVESGTGRAEAFF. For the CDR3, the DNA is TGCAGCGTTGAATCGGGGACAGGGAGAGCTGAAGCTTTCTTT. The variable domain in full, completed from reference TRBV29-1 and TRBJ1-1, reads SAVISQKPSRDICQRGTSLTIQCQVDSQVTMMFWYRQQPGQSLTLIATANQGSEATYESGFVIDKFPISRPNLTFSTLTVSNMSPEDSSIYLCSVESGTGRAEAFFGQGTRLTVV.

V and J are TRBV9 and TRBJ2-1; 8 bases line up with TRBD1. The CDR3 is made up of 15 amino acids. Germline V gene sequence: CDR1 SGDLS, CDR2 YYNGEE. The V segment lost 4 bases and the J segment 5 bases; nucleotides outside the gene matches: 8. The CDR3 DNA sequence: TGTGCCAGCAGCCCGCGACAGGGGCAAAACAATGAGCAGTTCTTC. It translates to CASSPRQGQNNEQFF.

This clone was picked up a small number of times. The chain employs TRBV10-1 and TRBJ2-1; 9 positions match TRBD1. Looked up from germline, CDR1 is WNHNN and CDR2 is SYGVQD (reference sequence). The trim removed 6 bases at V and 7 bases at J, leaving 16 bases unmatched. This CDR3 has 17 residues. The CDR3 spells CASRAGTGILKGNEQFF. The CDR3 DNA reads TGCGCCAGCAGGGCCGGGACAGGGATTTTGAAGGGAAATGAGCAGTTCTTC.

V gene TRBV2 combines with J gene TRBJ2-1; D uncertain. In germline, CDR1 is SNHLY, CDR2 FYNNEI. The CDR3 covers 15 residues. V was shortened by 6 bases and J by 3 bases, with 15 bases between the two germline ends. Here the CDR3 reads CASRDTPHSYNEQFF. CDR3 bases: TGTGCCAGCAGAGACACCCCCCACAGCTACAATGAGCAGTTCTTC.

This chain uses TRBV5-8 with TRBJ1-1; the match to TRBD1 covers 8 bases. Germline assignment: CDR1 SGHTS and CDR2 YDEGEE. This CDR3 contains 15 residues. The V gene end was trimmed by 4 bases and the J gene end by 0 bases; junction bases not matched to a gene: 5. The CDR3 protein is CASSPRDRLNTEAFF. CDR3 DNA: TGTGCCAGCAGCCCCAGGGACAGGTTGAACACTGAAGCTTTCTTT.

This chain joins TRBV12-5 and TRBJ1-1, with D perhaps matching TRBD1 (5 bases). In germline, CDR1 is LGHNT, CDR2 FRNRAP. The CDR3 covers 13 residues. V was clipped by 5 bases and J by 2 bases, with 9 bases between them. DNA of the CDR3: TGTGCTAGTGGTCTTGACAGAAACACTGAAGCTTTCTTT. This gives the protein CASGLDRNTEAFF.

This clone came up a few times. The J gene is TRBJ2-2, the V gene TRBV19; D not certain. Trimming took 0 bases from V and 4 from J, leaving 6 bases between them. Germline V CDR1 and CDR2: LNHDA, SQIVND (reference sequence). This CDR3 has 14 residues. The CDR3 protein is CASSIEQVTGELFF. The CDR3 bases are TGTGCCAGTAGTATAGAGCAGGTCACCGGGGAGCTGTTTTTT.

This clone was seen only a few times. This sequence joins TRBV19 and TRBJ1-1; maybe TRBD1 (5 bases). The V end was cut by 2 bases, the J end by 6 bases, with 13 bases between. This CDR3 is 14 amino acids long. Per germline, CDR1 LNHDA and CDR2 SQIVND (reference sequence). The CDR3 sequence is CASSIRGGDAEAFF. CDR3 DNA sequence: TGTGCCAGTAGTATAAGAGGAGGGGATGCTGAAGCTTTCTTT.